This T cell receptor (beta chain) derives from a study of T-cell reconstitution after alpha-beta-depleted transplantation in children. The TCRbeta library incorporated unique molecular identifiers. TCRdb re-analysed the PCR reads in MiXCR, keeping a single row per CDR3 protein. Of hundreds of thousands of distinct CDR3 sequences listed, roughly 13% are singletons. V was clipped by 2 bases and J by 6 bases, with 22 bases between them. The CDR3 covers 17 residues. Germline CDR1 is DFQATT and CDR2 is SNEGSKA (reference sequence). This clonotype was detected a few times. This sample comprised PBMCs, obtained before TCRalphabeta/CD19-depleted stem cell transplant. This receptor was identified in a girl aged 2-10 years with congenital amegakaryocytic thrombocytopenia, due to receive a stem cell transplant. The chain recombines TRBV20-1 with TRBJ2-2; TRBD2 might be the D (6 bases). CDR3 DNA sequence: TGCAGTGCTAGAAGCCCTGGACGGCGGACTACGGCCGGGGAGCTGTTTTTT. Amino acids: CSARSPGRRTTAGELFF.